At least ten counts were recorded for the clone carrying this T cell receptor beta chain. This entry belongs to a study of T cells in Graves' hyperthyroidism and ophthalmopathy. TCR beta CDR3 region amplification was performed from RNA transcripts. Researchers ran a first-round RT-PCR on the TCR CDR3 using the HTBI primer set. In TCRdb, the multiplex PCR reads were re-called with MiXCR into one record per CDR3 protein. The profile shows more than 500,000 distinct CDR3 sequences, roughly 16% of them singletons. V lost 4 bases to trimming and J lost 4 bases, with 15 bases between them. The germline gives CDR1 SGHRS, CDR2 YFSETQ. The CDR3 has 15 amino acids.

Sequencing used blood. V and J are TRBV5-1 and TRBJ2-1; D may be TRBD2 (6 bases). This sequence was found in a young woman with Graves' ophthalmopathy. The CDR3 DNA follows: TGCGCCAGCAGCGTGGCTCCCGGGACTTACAATGAGCAGTTCTTC. Protein sequence: CASSVAPGTYNEQFF.